The 15 T cell receptor beta chains below all came from one sample that was sequenced in a study of cytotoxic CD8 clonotypes in ibrutinib-treated CLL. TCRdb's copy holds only in-frame clones and misses some; the assay was immunoSEQ multiplex PCR. The sample lists roughly 250,000 clones, roughly 70% occurring once. Here the sequenced sample was PBMCs, taken after 24 months of ibrutinib treatment. All receptors derive from a human donor with chronic lymphocytic leukemia.

The chain recombines TRBV10-3 with TRBJ2-7, with TRBD2 matching over 8 bases. The CDR3 spans 13 residues. Germline V lookup: CDR1 ENHRY, CDR2 SYGVKD. V shed 8 bases, J shed 0 bases, and the junction held 3 bases outside the gene matches. The CDR3 nucleotides are TGTGCCATCGCGACTAGCGACTCCTACGAGCAGTACTTC. This encodes CAIATSDSYEQYF.

This clone was seen only a few times. V gene TRBV28 combines with J gene TRBJ2-7, with D possibly matching TRBD1 (6 bases). This CDR3 contains 15 residues. In germline, CDR1 is MDHEN, CDR2 SYDVKM. V lost 4 bases, J lost 5 bases, and 18 bases lay in between. This chain's CDR3 is CASSSPAGERNEQYF. For the CDR3, the DNA is TGTGCCAGCAGTTCCCCCGCAGGGGAGAGGAACGAGCAGTACTTC. Together with reference TRBV28 and TRBJ2-7, the CDR3 gives the full variable domain: DVKVTQSSRYLVKRTGEKVFLECVQDMDHENMFWYRQDPGLGLRLIYFSYDVKMKEKGDIPEGYSVSREKKERFSLILESASTNQTSMYLCASSSPAGERNEQYFGPGTRLTVT.

Concerning this clone: An end of the junction differs from the germline gene, which may be a read error. The chain has TRBV23-1 and TRBJ2-7, with D uncertain. TRBV23-1 is an open reading frame, and its role is uncertain. CDR3 length: 14 amino acids. CDR3 region: CASSQSSLGRYRNF. CDR3 nucleotide sequence: TGCGCCAGCAGTCAATCATCACTGGGCAGATATCGGAACTTC.

The chain employs TRBV5-4 and TRBJ2-1, with a tentative D call TRBD1 (6 bases). The CDR3 consists of 15 residues. Between the trimmed V and J ends, which lost 3 bases and 10 bases, there was a span of 20 bases. Germline lookup yields CDR1 SGHNT and CDR2 YYREEE (reference sequence). CDR3 amino acids: CASSSRLRTAQEQFF. The CDR3 bases are TGTGCCAGCAGCTCAAGATTAAGGACAGCCCAGGAGCAGTTCTTC.

This rearrangement joins TRBV25-1 to TRBJ2-7; D tentatively reads TRBD1 or TRBD2 (5 bases each). The V and J ends lost 2 bases and 7 bases respectively, with 12 bases between them. The V gene's germline CDR1 is MGHDK and CDR2 SYGVNS. The CDR3 contains 13 residues. CDR3 region: CASSEGDRGEQYF. CDR3 nucleotide sequence: TGTGCCAGCAGTGAAGGGGACCGCGGAGAGCAGTACTTC.

V is TRBV6-6 and J is TRBJ1-4; D gene unclear. CDR1 and CDR2 from the germline V gene are MNHNY and SVGAGI (reference sequence). This CDR3 is built from 16 residues. Trimming removed 4 bases at V and 6 bases at J, with 18 bases between. In DNA form, the CDR3 reads TGTGCCAGCAGTTTGGCGCCAGGAGTATTTGATGAAAAACTGTTTTTT. It specifies CASSLAPGVFDEKLFF.

The chain recombines TRBV11-3 with TRBJ2-1, with 8 nucleotides matching TRBD1. The CDR3 is 16 amino acids. The J segment lost 4 bases and the V segment lost 5 bases, leaving 10 bases of the junction unmatched. Per the germline V gene, CDR1 is SGHNT and CDR2 is YENEEA. The CDR3, as DNA: TGTGCCAGCAGCCGCGGAACAGGGGGAGCATACAATGAGCAGTTCTTC. The encoded protein is CASSRGTGGAYNEQFF.

V usage is TRBV11-1 and J usage is TRBJ1-2, with TRBD1 as a possible D gene (5 bases). Germline-derived CDR1 and CDR2 are SGHAT and FQDESV (reference sequence). V dropped 5 bases and J dropped 8 bases, with 15 bases sitting between them. The CDR3 totals 13 residues. The CDR3 DNA reads as TGTGCCAGCAGCCGGGAGGGGATTGTCGGCTACACCTTC. Translated, it gives CASSREGIVGYTF.

The gene calls are TRBV29-1 and TRBJ2-2, with a weak D call TRBD1 (5 bases). V lost 5 bases, J lost 0 bases, and 10 bases lay in between. The germline V gene encodes CDR1 SQVTM and CDR2 ANQGSEA. This CDR3 contains 14 residues. CDR3 amino acids: CSVRAQANTGELFF. The CDR3 nucleotides are TGCAGCGTTCGCGCACAGGCGAACACCGGGGAGCTGTTTTTT.

This clone was seen only once. This chain uses TRBV28 with TRBJ1-2; possible D gene TRBD1, 5 bases. This CDR3 spans 13 amino acids. V was trimmed by 6 bases and J by 8 bases, leaving 16 bases between them. In germline, CDR1 is MDHEN, CDR2 SYDVKM. This chain's CDR3 is CASRETGTEGYTF. CDR3 nucleotides: TGTGCCAGCAGGGAGACCGGGACTGAAGGCTACACCTTC.

J is TRBJ1-5 and V is TRBV28, with a possible D match to TRBD1 (5 bases). This CDR3 region has 16 residues. V was clipped by 5 bases and J by 3 bases, with 17 bases between them. Germline V CDR1 and CDR2: MDHEN, SYDVKM. CDR3 sequence: CASSHGGGIYNQPQHF. CDR3 in DNA: TGTGCCAGCAGTCATGGCGGGGGGATTTACAATCAGCCCCAGCATTTT.

The J gene is TRBJ2-6, the V gene TRBV9; 7 bases fit TRBD1. Unmatched junction bases numbered 8, after V lost 2 bases and J lost 0 bases. Germline V CDR1 and CDR2: SGDLS, YYNGEE. CDR3 length equals 18 residues. CDR3 sequence reads: CASSVLRGRYSGANVLTF. The CDR3 nucleotides read TGTGCCAGCAGCGTTTTAAGGGGGCGATACTCTGGGGCCAACGTCCTGACTTTC.

For the CDR3, the DNA is TGCGCCAGCAGCTCTTCCACTAGCGCGACCTACAATGAGCAGTTCTTC. This translates into CASSSSTSATYNEQFF. The chain joins TRBV5-1 to TRBJ2-1; 7 bases match TRBD2. This CDR3 has 16 amino acids. CDR1 and CDR2 from the germline V gene are SGHRS and YFSETQ. Trimming at V came to 3 bases and at J to 2 bases, leaving 8 bases not matched to a gene.

This clone has a handful of counts. The rearrangement links TRBV11-2 to TRBJ1-1; possible D gene TRBD1, 5 bases. Trimming removed 8 bases from V and 0 bases from J, with 10 bases in between. CDR3 length equals 13 residues. Germline V lookup: CDR1 SGHAT, CDR2 FQNNGV. Here the CDR3 reads CASGGQLNTEAFF. DNA for the CDR3: TGTGCCAGCGGAGGACAACTGAACACTGAAGCTTTCTTT.

Written as DNA, the CDR3 is TGTGCCAGCAGCAAAGTTTCGAGGACTGACCGTGGAGATACGCAGTATTTT. It yields the protein CASSKVSRTDRGDTQYF. This chain joins TRBV21-1 and TRBJ2-3; the table's D call TRBD2 went unverified against the DNA. TRBV21-1 is described as a pseudogene. The CDR3 sequence is 17 residues long.